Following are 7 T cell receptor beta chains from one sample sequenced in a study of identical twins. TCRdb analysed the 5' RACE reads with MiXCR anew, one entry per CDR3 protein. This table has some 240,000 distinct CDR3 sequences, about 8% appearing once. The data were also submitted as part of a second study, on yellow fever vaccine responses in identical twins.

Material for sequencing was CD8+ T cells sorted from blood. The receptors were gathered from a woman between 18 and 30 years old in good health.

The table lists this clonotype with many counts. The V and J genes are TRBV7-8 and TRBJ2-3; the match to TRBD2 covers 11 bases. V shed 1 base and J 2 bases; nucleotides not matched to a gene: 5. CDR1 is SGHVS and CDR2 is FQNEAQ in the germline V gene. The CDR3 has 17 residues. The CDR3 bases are TGTGCCAGCAGCTTAGTCCTAGCGGGAGGTTACACAGATACGCAGTATTTT. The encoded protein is CASSLVLAGGYTDTQYF. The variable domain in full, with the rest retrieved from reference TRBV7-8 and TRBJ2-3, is GAGVSQSPRYKVAKRGQDVALRCDPISGHVSLFWYQQALGQGPEFLTYFQNEAQLDKSGLPSDRFFAERPEGSVSTLKIQRTQQEDSAVYLCASSLVLAGGYTDTQYFGPGTRLTVL.

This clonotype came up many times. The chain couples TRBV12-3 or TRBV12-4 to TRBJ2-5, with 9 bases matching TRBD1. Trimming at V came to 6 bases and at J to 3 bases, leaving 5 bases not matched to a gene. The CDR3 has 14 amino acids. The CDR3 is CASSPRDREETQYF. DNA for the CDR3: TGTGCCAGCAGCCCCCGGGACAGGGAAGAGACCCAGTACTTC.

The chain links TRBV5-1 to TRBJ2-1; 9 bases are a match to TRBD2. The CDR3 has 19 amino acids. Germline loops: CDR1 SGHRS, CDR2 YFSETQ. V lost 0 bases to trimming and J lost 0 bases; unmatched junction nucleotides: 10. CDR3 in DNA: TGCGCCAGCAGCTTGGTTGGGGCTAGCGGGGATAGCTCCTACAATGAGCAGTTCTTC. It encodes CASSLVGASGDSSYNEQFF.

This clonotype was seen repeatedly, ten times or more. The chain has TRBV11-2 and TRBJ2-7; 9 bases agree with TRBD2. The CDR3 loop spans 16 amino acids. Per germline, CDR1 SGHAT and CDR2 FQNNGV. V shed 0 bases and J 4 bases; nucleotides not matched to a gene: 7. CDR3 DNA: TGTGCCAGCAGCTTAGATCCCCTAGCGGGAAGGTACGAGCAGTACTTC. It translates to CASSLDPLAGRYEQYF.

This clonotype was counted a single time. The CDR3 DNA follows: TGCGCCAGCAGCCAAGGACACTCCCAAAACACAGATACGCAGTATTTT. This sequence encodes CASSQGHSQNTDTQYF. The chain employs TRBV4-1 and TRBJ2-3, with D hard to call. V was shortened by 1 base and J by 2 bases, with 13 bases between the two germline ends. The germline V gene has CDR1 MGHRA and CDR2 YSYEKL. The CDR3 consists of 16 residues.

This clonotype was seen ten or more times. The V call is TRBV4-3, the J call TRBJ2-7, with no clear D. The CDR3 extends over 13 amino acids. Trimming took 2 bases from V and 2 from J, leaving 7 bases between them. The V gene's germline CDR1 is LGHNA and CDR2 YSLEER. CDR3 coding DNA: TGCGCCAGCAGCCAAACGGTACCCTACGAGCAGTACTTC. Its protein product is CASSQTVPYEQYF.

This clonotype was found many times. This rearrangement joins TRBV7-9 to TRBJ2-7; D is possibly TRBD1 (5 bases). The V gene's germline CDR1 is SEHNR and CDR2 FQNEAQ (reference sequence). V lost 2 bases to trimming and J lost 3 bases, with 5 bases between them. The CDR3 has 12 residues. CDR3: CASSLQGYEQYF. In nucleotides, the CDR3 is TGTGCCAGCAGCTTACAGGGCTACGAGCAGTACTTC.